A single T cell receptor (beta chain) is shown here with its context. Its antigen has not been determined. No base-level quality is on record; no much larger clone is a single base apart. After removal of 4 bases from V and 3 bases from J, the junction retains 3 bases not matched to a gene. Spanning cysteine to phenylalanine, the CDR3 consists of 13 amino acids. The kept DNA is CDR3 alone, 39 bases in frame from the first base. This entry belongs to a study of blood T cell repertoires in COVID-19 (dated by TCRdb to 2020 to 2021). Describing the broader study: Collaborator samples came from the United States, Italy and Spain and covered acute and convalescent phases of COVID-19. The material from the prospective study consisted of cDNA or gDNA derived from T cells, B-cell-depleted T cells, or PBMCs. Deeply sampled blood TCRbeta repertoires from subjects exposed to, actively infected with, or recovered from COVID-19 were included in the dataset. The repertoires were made available in a free public database intended to serve as a resource for research on the immune response to SARS-CoV-2. The samples were drawn from the first 160 participants of the ongoing ImmuneRACE study and from about 1,200 subjects provided by 6 global collaborators. The sample metadata nearly always contained a de-identified subject ID, COVID-19 status, age in years and sex. Where available, HLA class I and class II types were taken from metadata supplied by the sample provider and were not determined by assay-based typing.

The immunoSEQ Assay, a bias-controlled multiplex PCR, was used to amplify TCRbeta CDR3 regions from genomic DNA. The authors processed their data as follows. The number of nucleated cells in each sample was estimated by amplification of reference gene primers within the assay. To quantify the absolute abundance of each unique TCRbeta CDR3 rearrangement, sequence reads were collapsed and filtered. For each sample, productive Simpson clonality was calculated as the square root of Simpson's diversity index over productive rearrangements. The table comes from immuneACCESS by way of TCRdb, which keeps in-frame sequences with V and J called. Part of the clones is missing from these tables; in studies checked, under half for an unresolved V gene and the rest for unknown reasons. Clone size and V and J calls were adopted from that table, with D and trimming inferred from the DNA. This sample holds a few hundred thousand clones; more than 80% were observed only once. Around 1% of the sample comes from the top ten.

Enrolling through a virtual design, the prospective study's participants ranged in age from roughly 18 to 95 years and lived across some 22 United States geographic areas. Cohort assignment in the prospective study relied on participant-reported clinical history from a screening survey and a study questionnaire. For ImmuneRACE Cohort 3, a participant was defined as recovered based on two consecutive negative NP/OP PCR tests, clearance by a healthcare professional, or resolution of symptoms. Each participant in the prospective study had whole blood, serum and a nasopharyngeal or oropharyngeal swab collected by mobile phlebotomists. Participants in the prospective study had the option to provide additional blood draws and questionnaires over a roughly 2-month period. Prospective study blood samples were shipped either frozen or at room temperature before DNA extraction. Paper-wide results and their limitations: How much clinical and demographic metadata was included differed by source and by participant, and the metadata was provided uncurated.

The material sequenced was PBMCs or T cells enriched from blood (not recorded which). The V and J segments used are TRBV12-3 or TRBV12-4 and TRBJ2-7, and 7 junctional nucleotides match TRBD1. The receptor comes from a man aged 18 to 29 who had recovered from COVID-19. The DNA sequence reads TGTGCCAGCAGTTCGGGGACAGACTACGAGCAGTACTTC. Its translation is CASSSGTDYEQYF.